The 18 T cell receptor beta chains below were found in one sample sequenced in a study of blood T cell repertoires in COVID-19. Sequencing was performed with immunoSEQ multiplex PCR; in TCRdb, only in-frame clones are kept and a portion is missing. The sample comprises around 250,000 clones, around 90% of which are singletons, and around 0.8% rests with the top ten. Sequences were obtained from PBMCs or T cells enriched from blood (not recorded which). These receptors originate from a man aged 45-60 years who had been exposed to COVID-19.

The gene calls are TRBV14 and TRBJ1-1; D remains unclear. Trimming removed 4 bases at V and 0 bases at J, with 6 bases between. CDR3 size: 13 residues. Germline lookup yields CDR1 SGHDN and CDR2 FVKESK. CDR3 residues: CASSLSMNTEAFF. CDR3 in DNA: TGTGCCAGCAGCCTATCTATGAACACTGAAGCTTTCTTT.

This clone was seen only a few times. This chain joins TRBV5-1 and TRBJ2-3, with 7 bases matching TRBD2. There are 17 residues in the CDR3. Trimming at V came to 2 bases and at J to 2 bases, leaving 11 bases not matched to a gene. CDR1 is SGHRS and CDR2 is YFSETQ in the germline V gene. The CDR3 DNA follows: TGCGCCAGCAGCTTTTTTTCTGGACTAGGAAACACAGATACGCAGTATTTT. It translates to CASSFFSGLGNTDTQYF.

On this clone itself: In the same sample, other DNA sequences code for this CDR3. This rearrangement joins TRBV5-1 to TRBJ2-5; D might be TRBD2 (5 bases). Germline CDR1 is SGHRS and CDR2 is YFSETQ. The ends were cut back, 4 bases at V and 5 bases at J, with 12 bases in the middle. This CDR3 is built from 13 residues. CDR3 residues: CASSLAGGETQYF. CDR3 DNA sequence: TGCGCCAGCAGCCTGGCGGGTGGGGAGACCCAGTACTTC.

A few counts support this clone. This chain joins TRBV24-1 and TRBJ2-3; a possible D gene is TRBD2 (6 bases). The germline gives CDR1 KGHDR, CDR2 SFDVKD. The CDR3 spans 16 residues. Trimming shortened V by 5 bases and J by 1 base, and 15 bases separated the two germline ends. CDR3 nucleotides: TGTGCCACCAGTGTTGTCGGGAGAGGAGGCACAGATACGCAGTATTTT. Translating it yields CATSVVGRGGTDTQYF.

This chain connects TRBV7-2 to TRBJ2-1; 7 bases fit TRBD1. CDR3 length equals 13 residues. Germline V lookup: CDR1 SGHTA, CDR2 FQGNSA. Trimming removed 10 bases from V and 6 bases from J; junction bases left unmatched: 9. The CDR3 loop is CAMEDRVGNEQFF. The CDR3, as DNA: TGTGCCATGGAAGACAGGGTGGGCAATGAGCAGTTCTTC. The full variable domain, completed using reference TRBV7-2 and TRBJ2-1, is GAGVSQSPSNKVTEKGKDVELRCDPISGHTALYWYRQSLGQGLEFLIYFQGNSAPDKSGLPSDRFSAERTGGSVSTLTIQRTQQEDSAVYLCAMEDRVGNEQFFGPGTRLTVL.

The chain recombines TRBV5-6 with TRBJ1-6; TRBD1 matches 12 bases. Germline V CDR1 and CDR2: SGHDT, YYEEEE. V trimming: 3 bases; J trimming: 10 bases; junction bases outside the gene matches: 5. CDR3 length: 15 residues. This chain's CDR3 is CASSYRDRGPSPLHF. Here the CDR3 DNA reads TGTGCCAGCAGCTACCGGGACAGGGGGCCGTCACCCCTCCACTTT.

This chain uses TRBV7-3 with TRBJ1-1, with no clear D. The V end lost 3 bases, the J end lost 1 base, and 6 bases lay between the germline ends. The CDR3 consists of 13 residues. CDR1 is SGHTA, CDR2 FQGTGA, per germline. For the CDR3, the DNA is TGTGCCAGCAGCTTGGGCGAGAACACTGAAGCTTTCTTT. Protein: CASSLGENTEAFF.

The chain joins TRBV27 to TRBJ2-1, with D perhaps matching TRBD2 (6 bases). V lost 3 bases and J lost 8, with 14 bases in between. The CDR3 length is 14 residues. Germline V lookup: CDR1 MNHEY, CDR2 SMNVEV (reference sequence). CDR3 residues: CASSFGSLLDEQFF. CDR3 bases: TGTGCCAGCAGTTTCGGGAGTCTTCTGGATGAGCAGTTCTTC.

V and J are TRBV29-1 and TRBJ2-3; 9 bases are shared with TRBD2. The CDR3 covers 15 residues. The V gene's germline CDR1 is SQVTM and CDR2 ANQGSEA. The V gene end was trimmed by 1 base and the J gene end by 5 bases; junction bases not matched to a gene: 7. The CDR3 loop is CSVEGAGGPGDTQYF. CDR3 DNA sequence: TGCAGCGTTGAAGGTGCGGGAGGGCCGGGAGATACGCAGTATTTT.

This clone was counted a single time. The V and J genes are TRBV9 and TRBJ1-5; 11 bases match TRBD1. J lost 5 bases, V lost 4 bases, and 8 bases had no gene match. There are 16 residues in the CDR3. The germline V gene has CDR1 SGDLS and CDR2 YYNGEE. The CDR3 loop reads CASSPQDRGLDQPQHF. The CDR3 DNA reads TGTGCCAGCAGCCCCCAGGACAGGGGGCTGGATCAGCCCCAGCATTTT.

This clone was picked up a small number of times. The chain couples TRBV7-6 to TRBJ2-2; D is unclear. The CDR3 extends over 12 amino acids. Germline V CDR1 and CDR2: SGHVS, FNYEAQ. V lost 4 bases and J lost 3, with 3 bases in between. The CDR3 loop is CASSSYTGELFF. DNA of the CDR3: TGTGCCAGCAGCTCCTACACCGGGGAGCTGTTTTTT.

DNA for the CDR3: TGTGCCAGCAGCACGATACAGGGGACCTACGAGCAGTACTTC. Translating it yields CASSTIQGTYEQYF. The chain carries TRBV5-4 and TRBJ2-7; the match to TRBD1 covers 7 bases. V shed 4 bases and J 2 bases; nucleotides not matched to a gene: 6. Germline V lookup: CDR1 SGHNT, CDR2 YYREEE (reference sequence). The CDR3 is 14 residues long.

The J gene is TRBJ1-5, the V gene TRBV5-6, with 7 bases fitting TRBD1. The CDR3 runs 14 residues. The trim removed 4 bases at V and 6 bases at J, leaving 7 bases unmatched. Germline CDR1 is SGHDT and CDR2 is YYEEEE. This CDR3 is CASSRWDSFQPQHF. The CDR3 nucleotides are TGTGCCAGCAGCCGTTGGGACAGTTTTCAGCCCCAGCATTTT.

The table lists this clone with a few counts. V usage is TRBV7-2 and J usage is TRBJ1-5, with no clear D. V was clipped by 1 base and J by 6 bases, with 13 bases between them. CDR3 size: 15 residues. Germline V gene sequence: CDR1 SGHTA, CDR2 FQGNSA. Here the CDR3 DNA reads TGTGCCAGCAGCTTAGTGGCGGGAGTGGGTCAGCCCCAGCATTTT. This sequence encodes CASSLVAGVGQPQHF.

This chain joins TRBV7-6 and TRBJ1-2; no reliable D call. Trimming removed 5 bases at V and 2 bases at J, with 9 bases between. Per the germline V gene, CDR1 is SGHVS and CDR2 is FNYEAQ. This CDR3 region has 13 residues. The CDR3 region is CASSLFSNYGYTF. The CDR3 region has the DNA TGTGCCAGCAGCCTATTTTCAAACTATGGCTACACCTTC.

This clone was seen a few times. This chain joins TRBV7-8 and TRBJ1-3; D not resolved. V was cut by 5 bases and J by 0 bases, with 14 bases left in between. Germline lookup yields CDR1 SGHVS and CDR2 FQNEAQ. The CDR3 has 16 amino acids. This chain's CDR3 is CASSLGPEISGNTIYF. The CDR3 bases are TGTGCCAGCAGCCTAGGCCCGGAGATCTCTGGAAACACCATATATTTT.

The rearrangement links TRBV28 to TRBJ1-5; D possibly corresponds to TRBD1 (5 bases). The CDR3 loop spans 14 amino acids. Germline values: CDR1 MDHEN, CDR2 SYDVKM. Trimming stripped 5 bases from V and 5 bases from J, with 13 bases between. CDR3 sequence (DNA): TGTGCCAGCAGTACCGGGGGGGGTTATCAGCCCCAGCATTTT. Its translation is CASSTGGGYQPQHF.

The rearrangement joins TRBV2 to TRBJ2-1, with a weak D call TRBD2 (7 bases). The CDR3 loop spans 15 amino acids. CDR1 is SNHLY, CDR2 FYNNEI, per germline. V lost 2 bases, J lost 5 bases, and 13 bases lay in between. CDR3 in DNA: TGTGCCAGCAGTGAAAAAAGGGGGGGTGACAATGAGCAGTTCTTC. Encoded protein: CASSEKRGGDNEQFF.